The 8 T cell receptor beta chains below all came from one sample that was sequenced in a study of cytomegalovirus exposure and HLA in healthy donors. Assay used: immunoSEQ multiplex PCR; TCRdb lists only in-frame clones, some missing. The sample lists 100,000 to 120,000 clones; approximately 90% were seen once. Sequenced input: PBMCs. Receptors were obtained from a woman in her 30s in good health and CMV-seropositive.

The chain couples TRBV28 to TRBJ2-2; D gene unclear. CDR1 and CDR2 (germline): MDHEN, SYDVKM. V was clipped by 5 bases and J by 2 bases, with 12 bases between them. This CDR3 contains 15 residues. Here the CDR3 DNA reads TGTGCCAGCAGTCCCTCCTCTGTTAACACCGGGGAGCTGTTTTTT. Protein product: CASSPSSVNTGELFF.

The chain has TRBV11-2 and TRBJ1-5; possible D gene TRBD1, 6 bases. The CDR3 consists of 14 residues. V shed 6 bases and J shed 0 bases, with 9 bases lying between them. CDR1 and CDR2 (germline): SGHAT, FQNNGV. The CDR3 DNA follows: TGTGCCAGCAGTTGGACAGATAGCAATCAGCCCCAGCATTTT. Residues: CASSWTDSNQPQHF.

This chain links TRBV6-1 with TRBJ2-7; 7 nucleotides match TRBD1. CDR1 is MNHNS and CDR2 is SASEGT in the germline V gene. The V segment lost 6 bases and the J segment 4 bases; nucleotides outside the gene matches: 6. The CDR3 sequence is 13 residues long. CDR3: CASRASGGYEQYF. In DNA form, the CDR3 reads TGTGCCAGCAGGGCGTCAGGGGGATACGAGCAGTACTTC.

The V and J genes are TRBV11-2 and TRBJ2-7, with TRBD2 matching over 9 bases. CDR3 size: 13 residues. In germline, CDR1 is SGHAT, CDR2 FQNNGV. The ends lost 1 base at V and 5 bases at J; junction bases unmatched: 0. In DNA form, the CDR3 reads TGTGCCAGCAGCTTAGGACTAGCGGACGAGCAGTACTTC. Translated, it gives CASSLGLADEQYF.

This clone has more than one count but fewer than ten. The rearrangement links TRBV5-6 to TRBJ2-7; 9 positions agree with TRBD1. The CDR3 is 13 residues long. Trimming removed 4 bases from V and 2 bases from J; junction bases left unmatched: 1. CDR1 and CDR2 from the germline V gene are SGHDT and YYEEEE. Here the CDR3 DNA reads TGTGCCAGCAGCCGGACAGGGGCCTACGAGCAGTACTTC. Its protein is CASSRTGAYEQYF.

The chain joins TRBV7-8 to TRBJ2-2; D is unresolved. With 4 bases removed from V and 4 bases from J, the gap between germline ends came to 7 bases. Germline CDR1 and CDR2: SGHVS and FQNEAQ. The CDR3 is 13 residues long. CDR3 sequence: CASSSDFTGELFF. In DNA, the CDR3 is TGTGCCAGCAGCTCTGACTTCACCGGGGAGCTGTTTTTT. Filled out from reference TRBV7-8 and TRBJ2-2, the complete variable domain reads GAGVSQSPRYKVAKRGQDVALRCDPISGHVSLFWYQQALGQGPEFLTYFQNEAQLDKSGLPSDRFFAERPEGSVSTLKIQRTQQEDSAVYLCASSSDFTGELFFGEGSRLTVL.

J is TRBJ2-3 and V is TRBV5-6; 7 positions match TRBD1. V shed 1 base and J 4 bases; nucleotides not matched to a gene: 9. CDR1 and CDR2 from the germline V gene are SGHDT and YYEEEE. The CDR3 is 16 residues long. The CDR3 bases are TGTGCCAGCAGCTTGTGGGACAGATACATTGCAGATACGCAGTATTTT. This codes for CASSLWDRYIADTQYF.

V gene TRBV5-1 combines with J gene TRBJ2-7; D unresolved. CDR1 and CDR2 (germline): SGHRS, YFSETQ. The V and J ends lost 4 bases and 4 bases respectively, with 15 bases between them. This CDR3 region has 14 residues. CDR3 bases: TGCGCCAGCAGCCGAGGAAGATTCCCTTACGAGCAGTACTTC. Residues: CASSRGRFPYEQYF. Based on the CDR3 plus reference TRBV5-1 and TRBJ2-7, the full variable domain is KAGVTQTPRYLIKTRGQQVTLSCSPISGHRSVSWYQQTPGQGLQFLFEYFSETQRNKGNFPGRFSGRQFSNSRSEMNVSTLELGDSALYLCASSRGRFPYEQYFGPGTRLTVT.